One sample yielded the 30 T cell receptor beta chains listed below, sequenced in a study of blood T cell repertoires in COVID-19. Profiled with immunoSEQ multiplex PCR; TCRdb holds only in-frame clones, not every one. The sample lists 300,000 or so clones, approximately 90% occurring once. The specimen sequenced was peripheral blood. The receptors stem from a woman in her thirties or forties with acute or convalescent COVID-19.

As DNA, the CDR3 is TGTGCCATCAGTGAGTCACGTGGGACCGGGACTAGCGGATCTGGGGCCAACGTCCTGACTTTC. Amino acid sequence: CAISESRGTGTSGSGANVLTF. This chain joins TRBV10-3 and TRBJ2-6, with 11 nucleotides matching TRBD2. The CDR3 consists of 21 residues. After removal of 0 bases from V and 1 base from J, the junction contained 11 bases not matched to a gene. Germline V CDR1 and CDR2: ENHRY, SYGVKD.

The chain employs TRBV3-1 (or the pseudogene TRBV3-2) and TRBJ2-1, with D tentatively TRBD2 (6 bases). CDR3 length equals 15 residues. Trimming left V 6 bases short and J 5 bases short, with 17 bases between. Germline V lookup: CDR1 LGHDT, CDR2 YNNKEL (reference sequence). CDR3 nucleotides: TGTGCCAGCAGACCGAGCGGGCGGTCGGACAATGAGCAGTTCTTC. Residues: CASRPSGRSDNEQFF.

The chain links TRBV19 to TRBJ2-2; 10 bases are shared with TRBD1. The CDR3 loop spans 15 amino acids. Per germline, CDR1 LNHDA and CDR2 SQIVND (reference sequence). The J segment lost 7 bases and the V segment lost 5 bases, leaving 7 bases of the junction unmatched. The CDR3 region is CASSGDRGRGGELFF. The CDR3 DNA follows: TGTGCCAGTAGTGGAGACAGGGGGCGCGGCGGGGAGCTGTTTTTT.

The chain combines TRBV25-1 with TRBJ1-6; D not resolved. V was cut by 11 bases and J by 6 bases, with 8 bases left in between. The CDR3 runs to 11 residues. Per the germline V gene, CDR1 is MGHDK and CDR2 is SYGVNS. This CDR3 is CACDINSPLHF. CDR3 nucleotide sequence: TGTGCCTGCGATATTAATTCACCCCTCCACTTT.

This chain connects TRBV7-9 to TRBJ1-1, with a weak D call TRBD1 (6 bases). In germline, CDR1 is SEHNR, CDR2 FQNEAQ (reference sequence). The CDR3 extends over 13 amino acids. Deletions cut 6 bases from V and 2 bases from J, with 10 bases between. In nucleotides, the CDR3 is TGTGCCAGCAGGCGGGGGGCCAACACTGAAGCTTTCTTT. Its translation: CASRRGANTEAFF.

V and J are TRBV7-6 and TRBJ2-5; a weak D match, TRBD2 (7 bases). The CDR3 consists of 15 residues. Looked up from germline, CDR1 is SGHVS and CDR2 is FNYEAQ. Trimming removed 5 bases from V and 4 bases from J, with 17 bases in between. The CDR3 loop reads CASSPKGGVRETQYF. DNA for the CDR3: TGTGCCAGCAGCCCCAAGGGGGGGGTAAGAGAGACCCAGTACTTC.

This chain joins TRBV18 and TRBJ2-1; 9 bases are shared with TRBD1. The junction had 1 base not matched to a gene; V was cut back by 0 bases and J by 4 bases. Germline CDR1 KGHSH, CDR2 LQKENI. This CDR3 is 15 amino acids long. The CDR3 DNA is TGTGCCAGCTCACCACCGGACAGGGGATACAATGAGCAGTTCTTC. Translating gives CASSPPDRGYNEQFF. Using reference TRBV18 and TRBJ2-1 for the parts outside the CDR3, the full variable domain is NAGVMQNPRHLVRRRGQEARLRCSPMKGHSHVYWYRQLPEEGLKFMVYLQKENIIDESGMPKERFSAEFPKEGPSILRIQQVVRGDSAAYFCASSPPDRGYNEQFFGPGTRLTVL.

The gene calls are TRBV7-9 and TRBJ1-1, with D possibly matching TRBD1 (6 bases). The CDR3 is 15 residues long. The V gene lost 2 bases and the J gene lost 1 base, with 11 bases spanning the gap. Germline V gene data show CDR1 as SEHNR and CDR2 as FQNEAQ (reference sequence). CDR3 loop: CASSLWQGSNTEAFF. CDR3 DNA: TGTGCCAGCAGCTTATGGCAGGGGTCGAACACTGAAGCTTTCTTT.

The chain carries TRBV11-2 and TRBJ1-4; 11 bases line up with TRBD1. Germline V gene lookup returns CDR1 SGHAT and CDR2 FQNNGV. The CDR3 runs to 13 residues. V lost 8 bases to trimming and J lost 10 bases; unmatched junction nucleotides: 6. For the CDR3, the DNA is TGTGCCAGCGGGACAGGGGGAATCGGAAAACTGTTTTTT. Its protein is CASGTGGIGKLFF.

V is TRBV5-5 and J is TRBJ1-6, with D hard to call. With 4 bases removed from V and 6 bases from J, the gap between germline ends came to 11 bases. This CDR3 is 14 amino acids long. Per the germline V gene, CDR1 is SGHKS and CDR2 is YYEKEE (reference sequence). CDR3 loop: CASSRWTVNSPLHF. In DNA form, the CDR3 reads TGTGCCAGCAGCCGCTGGACTGTTAATTCACCCCTCCACTTT.

The chain uses TRBV18 and TRBJ1-3, with TRBD1 identical over 7 bases. Germline values: CDR1 KGHSH, CDR2 LQKENI. The CDR3 totals 13 residues. V shed 8 bases, J shed 3 bases, and the junction held 4 bases outside the gene matches. The CDR3 sequence: CASGGTVGNTIYF. The DNA for the CDR3 is TGTGCCAGCGGAGGGACAGTTGGAAACACCATATATTTT.

V is TRBV5-1 and J is TRBJ1-2; possible D gene TRBD1, 6 bases. Trimming took 4 bases from V and 8 from J, leaving 21 bases between them. This CDR3 contains 15 residues. Germline V gene lookup returns CDR1 SGHRS and CDR2 YFSETQ. Written as DNA, the CDR3 is TGCGCCAGCAGCACCCACTCGGGGGGGGCGCAGGGCTACACCTTC. The encoded protein is CASSTHSGGAQGYTF.

The chain links TRBV6-6 to TRBJ1-2, with D unclear. This CDR3 contains 14 residues. CDR1 is MNHNY and CDR2 is SVGAGI in the germline V gene (reference sequence). V was cut by 3 bases and J by 7 bases, with 15 bases left in between. The CDR3: CASSYSEGSIGYTF. The CDR3 coding sequence is TGTGCCAGCAGTTATAGTGAAGGGAGTATTGGCTACACCTTC.

V usage is TRBV4-1 and J usage is TRBJ1-4; TRBD1 matches 9 bases. The CDR3 contains 16 residues. V shed 0 bases, J shed 5 bases, and the junction held 4 bases outside the gene matches. CDR1 is MGHRA, CDR2 YSYEKL, per germline. The CDR3 protein is CASSQDRGTGNEKLFF. The CDR3 bases are TGCGCCAGCAGCCAAGACCGGGGGACAGGGAATGAAAAACTGTTTTTT.

This clone was seen just once. V usage is TRBV7-9 and J usage is TRBJ1-6; 9 nucleotides line up with TRBD1. This CDR3 comprises 14 residues. Unmatched junction bases numbered 3, after V lost 5 bases and J lost 7 bases. Germline loops: CDR1 SEHNR, CDR2 FQNEAQ (reference sequence). The CDR3 reads CASSGQGRNSPLHF. The CDR3 DNA sequence: TGTGCCAGCAGCGGACAGGGGCGAAATTCACCCCTCCACTTT.

This chain joins TRBV6-5 and TRBJ1-4; 8 bases are a match to TRBD1. Germline CDR1 is MNHEY and CDR2 is SVGAGI. J lost 4 bases, V lost 6 bases, and 7 bases had no gene match. This CDR3 contains 15 residues. In DNA, the CDR3 is TGTGCCAGCAGGGGCAGGGGGCAGAGTAATGAAAAACTGTTTTTT. Translated: CASRGRGQSNEKLFF.

The genes are TRBV6-5 and TRBJ1-2; no reliable D call. CDR1 MNHEY and CDR2 SVGAGI come from the germline V gene. The length of the CDR3 is 12 residues. V lost 5 bases to trimming and J lost 8 bases, with 12 bases between them. CDR3 amino acids: CASSRGLGGYTF. The CDR3 coding sequence is TGTGCCAGCAGTCGAGGGTTGGGGGGCTACACCTTC.

The chain recombines TRBV19 with TRBJ1-1, with D perhaps TRBD1 (5 bases). The CDR3 covers 15 residues. The V gene's germline CDR1 is LNHDA and CDR2 SQIVND (reference sequence). Trimming took 2 bases from V and 1 from J, leaving 11 bases between them. For the CDR3, the DNA is TGTGCCAGTAGTATATTAGGACAACAGAACACTGAAGCTTTCTTT. Its protein is CASSILGQQNTEAFF.

This clone was picked up a small number of times. The chain couples TRBV5-1 to TRBJ1-4; no definite D call. The germline gives CDR1 SGHRS, CDR2 YFSETQ. V was shortened by 2 bases and J by 3 bases, with 11 bases between the two germline ends. The CDR3 has 15 residues. CDR3 loop: CASSLSATANEKLFF. For the CDR3, the DNA is TGCGCCAGCAGCTTAAGCGCTACTGCTAATGAAAAACTGTTTTTT.

This chain connects TRBV2 to TRBJ1-4; D ambiguous. Germline CDR1 and CDR2: SNHLY and FYNNEI. Deletions cut 3 bases from V and 3 bases from J, with 14 bases between. CDR3 length: 16 amino acids. The CDR3 sequence is CASSDRHRFSNEKLFF. For the CDR3, the DNA is TGTGCCAGCAGTGACAGGCACCGATTTTCTAATGAAAAACTGTTTTTT. Complete variable domain (other parts from reference TRBV2 and TRBJ1-4): EPEVTQTPSHQVTQMGQEVILRCVPISNHLYFYWYRQILGQKVEFLVSFYNNEISEKSEIFDDQFSVERPDGSNFTLKIRSTKLEDSAMYFCASSDRHRFSNEKLFFGSGTQLSVL.

The genes are TRBV19 and TRBJ1-2; unclear D gene. V dropped 3 bases and J dropped 0 bases, with 20 bases sitting between them. CDR1 and CDR2 from the germline V gene are LNHDA and SQIVND (reference sequence). This CDR3 contains 18 residues. The CDR3 spells CASSMVGPTRRANYGYTF. In DNA, the CDR3 is TGTGCCAGTAGTATGGTCGGACCGACTAGGCGGGCTAACTATGGCTACACCTTC.

This chain uses TRBV2 with TRBJ1-2, with a possible D match to TRBD1 (6 bases). CDR1 and CDR2 from the germline V gene are SNHLY and FYNNEI. Trimming stripped 0 bases from V and 7 bases from J, with 15 bases between. This CDR3 region has 15 residues. For the CDR3, the DNA is TGTGCCAGCAGTGAAGCCAGGGGCACGGCCGGTGGCTACACCTTC. This sequence encodes CASSEARGTAGGYTF.

The genes are TRBV7-6 and TRBJ2-6; the D is unclear. V lost 5 bases to trimming and J lost 1 base, with 9 bases between them. The germline V gene has CDR1 SGHVS and CDR2 FNYEAQ. CDR3 size: 15 residues. The DNA for the CDR3 is TGTGCCAGCAGCCAGAGGCCTTCTGGGGCCAACGTCCTGACTTTC. As protein: CASSQRPSGANVLTF.

The gene calls are TRBV5-1 and TRBJ1-4; 7 nucleotides match TRBD1. J gave up 4 bases and V 0 bases, and 3 bases lay outside the gene matches. From germline, CDR1 is SGHRS and CDR2 YFSETQ. The length of the CDR3 is 15 residues. The DNA of the CDR3 is TGCGCCAGCAGCTTGGGGGACAGAAATAATGAAAAACTGTTTTTT. Residues: CASSLGDRNNEKLFF. The full variable domain, in which reference TRBV5-1 and TRBJ1-4 provide the parts outside the CDR3, is KAGVTQTPRYLIKTRGQQVTLSCSPISGHRSVSWYQQTPGQGLQFLFEYFSETQRNKGNFPGRFSGRQFSNSRSEMNVSTLELGDSALYLCASSLGDRNNEKLFFGSGTQLSVL.

This clone was picked up a small number of times. The V and J genes are TRBV5-4 and TRBJ1-1; D call uncertain. Germline V gene sequence: CDR1 SGHNT, CDR2 YYREEE (reference sequence). This CDR3 has 17 amino acids. The ends were cut back, 0 bases at V and 4 bases at J, with 19 bases in the middle. The CDR3, as DNA: TGTGCCAGCAGCTTGGGGGCAGTGGGAGAACTCGTCACTGAAGCTTTCTTT. Translating gives CASSLGAVGELVTEAFF.

In DNA form, the CDR3 reads TGTGCCAGCAGCAACGCGCTTCGGTGGAGAAAGTTTAACTATGGCTACACCTTC. It codes for CASSNALRWRKFNYGYTF. V is TRBV21-1 and J is TRBJ1-2. TRBV21-1 is classified as a pseudogene. There are 18 residues in the CDR3.

The CDR3 spells CASSTRITDTQYF. CDR3 nucleotide sequence: TGTGCCAGCAGTACTAGAATCACAGATACGCAGTATTTT. The chain employs TRBV7-2 and TRBJ2-3, with a possible D match to TRBD2 (5 bases). The ends were cut back, 6 bases at V and 2 bases at J, with 9 bases in the middle. Germline V gene sequence: CDR1 SGHTA, CDR2 FQGNSA. The CDR3 spans 13 residues.

The chain links TRBV5-5 to TRBJ2-7; tentative D call: TRBD1 (5 bases). The V gene's germline CDR1 is SGHKS and CDR2 YYEKEE (reference sequence). Trimming cost V 0 bases and J 7 bases, with 11 bases left between them. There are 13 residues in the CDR3. The CDR3 nucleotides read TGTGCCAGCAGCTTGGAAGGGGTGAGGGAGCAGTACGTC. Translation gives CASSLEGVREQYV.

The chain recombines TRBV27 with TRBJ1-6; the match to TRBD1 covers 7 bases. V dropped 2 bases and J dropped 11; count of bases not matched to a gene: 9. This CDR3 has 15 amino acids. Germline loops: CDR1 MNHEY, CDR2 SMNVEV (reference sequence). CDR3 bases: TGTGCCAGCAGTTTAAGGCGGACAGGTTTCCCACCCCTCCACTTT. This sequence encodes CASSLRRTGFPPLHF.

This sequence joins TRBV19 and TRBJ2-4; 16 positions agree with TRBD2. The CDR3 contains 18 residues. Germline CDR1 is LNHDA and CDR2 is SQIVND (reference sequence). The J segment lost 3 bases and the V segment lost 3 bases, leaving 5 bases of the junction unmatched. The CDR3 loop reads CASSMGLAGGLGKNIQYF. CDR3 in DNA: TGTGCCAGTAGTATGGGACTAGCGGGGGGGCTGGGCAAAAACATTCAGTACTTC.